The text below deals with one T cell receptor (beta chain). This CDR3 region has 15 residues. V lost 4 bases and J 7 bases, leaving 17 bases between the germline ends. The germline CDR1 and CDR2 sequences are LNHDA and SQIVND (reference sequence). These data originate in a study of blood T cell repertoires in COVID-19. Generated by immunoSEQ multiplex PCR, the TCRdb table keeps only in-frame clones and is missing some. The sample contains under 450,000 clones, around 88% of which appear only once. The chain recombines TRBV19 with TRBJ2-1; D is perhaps TRBD2 (5 bases). The receptor was derived from a woman aged 45-60 years with COVID-19, enrolled during active disease. Input material: peripheral blood. CDR3 nucleotides: TGTGCCAGTAGTACCGCAGATCGGGGTTGGAATGAGCAGTTCTTC. Its protein product is CASSTADRGWNEQFF.